This T cell receptor (beta chain) was recorded in a study of blood T cell repertoires in COVID-19. In the study overall: T cells, B-cell-depleted T cells, or PBMCs supplied cDNA or gDNA.

Clones were sequenced by immunoSEQ multiplex PCR, and TCRdb holds only the in-frame ones, with some missing. Of under 500,000 clones in the sample, 70% to 90% are singletons; the top ten hold 1.5% to 2%. CDR3 size: 15 residues. CDR1 is WSHSY and CDR2 is SAAADI in the germline V gene. Trimming removed 3 bases at V and 5 bases at J, with 16 bases between. Categorization into cohorts depended on clinical history that participants reported. This TCR was recovered from a woman between 18 and 29 years old with acute COVID-19. The chain joins TRBV10-2 to TRBJ1-1; the D gene is possibly TRBD1 (6 bases). The sample consisted of PBMCs or T cells enriched from blood (not recorded which). The chain's CDR3 is CASSEVIGGGTEAFF. In DNA, the CDR3 is TGCGCCAGCAGTGAAGTTATAGGGGGGGGAACTGAAGCTTTCTTT.